One and the same sample provided the 5 T cell receptor beta chains below, sequenced in a study of Graves' ophthalmopathy and Graves' hyperthyroidism. Amplification from RNA transcripts yielded the TCR beta CDR3 regions. HTBI primers primed a first-round RT-PCR, and a second-round multiplex PCR followed. TCRdb called the multiplex PCR reads again in MiXCR, with one record for every CDR3 protein. The sample comprises 200,000 to 250,000 distinct CDR3 sequences, 45% of which are singletons, and roughly half rests with the top ten. The source material was peripheral blood. These receptors originate from an adult man with Graves' ophthalmopathy.

This chain joins TRBV7-2 and TRBJ2-7, with 9 bases aligning to TRBD1. Losses at the gene ends were 5 bases for V and 2 bases for J; bases not matched to a gene: 7. The CDR3 is made up of 15 amino acids. Germline lookup yields CDR1 SGHTA and CDR2 FQGNSA. CDR3 region: CASSRTGGETYEQYF. In DNA form, the CDR3 reads TGTGCCAGCAGCCGAACAGGGGGCGAAACCTACGAGCAGTACTTC.

V and J are TRBV10-1 and TRBJ2-7; a possible D gene is TRBD2 (5 bases). CDR1 is WNHNN and CDR2 is SYGVQD in the germline V gene (reference sequence). The V gene lost 2 bases and the J gene lost 3 bases, with 11 bases spanning the gap. This CDR3 region has 14 residues. CDR3 sequence: CASSEGGLNYEQYF. Written as DNA, the CDR3 is TGCGCCAGCAGTGAGGGTGGACTGAACTACGAGCAGTACTTC.

A word on this clonotype: A much more abundant neighbour one base away suggests this may be a read error. The rearrangement uses TRBV25-1 and TRBJ1-5; D not certain. V shed 4 bases and J shed 2 bases, with 6 bases lying between them. The germline gives CDR1 MGHDK, CDR2 SYGVNS. The CDR3 length is 13 residues. The CDR3 reads CASSVDGNQPQHF. CDR3 DNA: TGTGCCAGCAGTGTAGATGGCAATCAGCCCCAGCATTTT.

The chain links TRBV9 to TRBJ1-5; D call uncertain. Trimming shortened V by 0 bases and J by 2 bases, and 6 bases separated the two germline ends. There are 14 residues in the CDR3. The germline CDR1 and CDR2 sequences are SGDLS and YYNGEE. The CDR3 region is CASSVAGGNQPQHF. CDR3 nucleotides: TGTGCCAGCAGCGTAGCGGGCGGCAATCAGCCCCAGCATTTT.

Concerning this clonotype itself: This may be a read error: a much more frequent sequence differs by one nucleotide. The chain has TRBV7-8 and TRBJ2-5; 8 positions match TRBD1. The V segment lost 5 bases and the J segment 6 bases; nucleotides outside the gene matches: 11. There are 15 residues in the CDR3. Germline CDR1 is SGHVS and CDR2 is FQNEAQ. The CDR3: CASSRGQGSGKTQYF. The CDR3 DNA reads TGTGCCAGCAGCCGAGGACAGGGTTCAGGAAAGACCCAGTACTTC.